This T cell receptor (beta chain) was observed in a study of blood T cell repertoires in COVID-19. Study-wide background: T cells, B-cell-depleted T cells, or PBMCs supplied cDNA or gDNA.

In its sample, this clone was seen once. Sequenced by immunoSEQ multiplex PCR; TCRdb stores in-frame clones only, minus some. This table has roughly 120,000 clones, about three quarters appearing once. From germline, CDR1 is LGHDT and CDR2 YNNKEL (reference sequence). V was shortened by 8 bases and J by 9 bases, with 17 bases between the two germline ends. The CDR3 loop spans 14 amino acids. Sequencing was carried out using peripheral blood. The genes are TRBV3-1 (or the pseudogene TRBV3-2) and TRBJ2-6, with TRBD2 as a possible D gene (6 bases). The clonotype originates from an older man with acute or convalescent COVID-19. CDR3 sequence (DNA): TGTGCCAGCGGGGCGGTCGGAGGGATCAACGTCCTGACTTTC. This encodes CASGAVGGINVLTF.